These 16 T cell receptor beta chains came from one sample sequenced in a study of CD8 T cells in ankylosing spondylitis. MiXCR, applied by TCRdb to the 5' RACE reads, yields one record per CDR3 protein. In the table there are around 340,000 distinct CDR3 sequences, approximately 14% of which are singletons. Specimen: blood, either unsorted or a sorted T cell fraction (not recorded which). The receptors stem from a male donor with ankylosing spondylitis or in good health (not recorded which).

CDR3 in DNA: TGCAGTGCCGCCTCAGATACGCAGTATTTT. Translating gives CSAASDTQYF. V is TRBV20-1 and J is TRBJ2-3, with no clear D. Looked up from germline, CDR1 is DFQATT and CDR2 is SNEGSKA (reference sequence). The V and J ends lost 6 bases and 4 bases respectively, with 5 bases between them. This CDR3 has 10 residues.

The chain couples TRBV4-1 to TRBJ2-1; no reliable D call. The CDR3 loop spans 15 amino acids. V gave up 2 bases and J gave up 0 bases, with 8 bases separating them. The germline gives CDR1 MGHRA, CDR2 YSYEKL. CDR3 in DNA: TGCGCCAGCAGCCAACTCCGAACCTCCTACAATGAGCAGTTCTTC. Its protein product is CASSQLRTSYNEQFF.

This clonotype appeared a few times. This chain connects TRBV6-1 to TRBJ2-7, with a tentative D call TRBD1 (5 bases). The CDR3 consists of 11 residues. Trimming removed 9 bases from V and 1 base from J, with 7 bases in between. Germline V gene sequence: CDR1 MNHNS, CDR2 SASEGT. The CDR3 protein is CASDSSYEQYF. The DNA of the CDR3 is TGTGCCAGTGACAGTTCCTACGAGCAGTACTTC.

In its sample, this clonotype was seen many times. CDR3 bases: TGCAGCGTTGAGACAGGCCTTATGAACGAGCAGTACTTC. It encodes CSVETGLMNEQYF. The chain employs TRBV29-1 and TRBJ2-7; TRBD1 is a possible D gene (6 bases). Germline V CDR1 and CDR2: SQVTM, ANQGSEA. This CDR3 has 13 residues. V lost 3 bases, J lost 5 bases, and 14 bases lay in between.

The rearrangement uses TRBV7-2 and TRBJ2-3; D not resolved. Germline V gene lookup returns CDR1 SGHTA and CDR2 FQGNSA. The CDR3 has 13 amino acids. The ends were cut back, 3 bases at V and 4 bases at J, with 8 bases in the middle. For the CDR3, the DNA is TGTGCCAGCAGCTTTCAAAACCCAGATACGCAGTATTTT. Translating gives CASSFQNPDTQYF.

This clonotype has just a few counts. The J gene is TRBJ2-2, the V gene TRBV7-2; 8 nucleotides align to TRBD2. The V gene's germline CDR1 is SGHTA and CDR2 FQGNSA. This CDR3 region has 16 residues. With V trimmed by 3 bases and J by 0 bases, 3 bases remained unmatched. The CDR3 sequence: CASSFPSGPNTGELFF. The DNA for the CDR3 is TGTGCCAGCAGCTTCCCTAGCGGGCCGAACACCGGGGAGCTGTTTTTT.

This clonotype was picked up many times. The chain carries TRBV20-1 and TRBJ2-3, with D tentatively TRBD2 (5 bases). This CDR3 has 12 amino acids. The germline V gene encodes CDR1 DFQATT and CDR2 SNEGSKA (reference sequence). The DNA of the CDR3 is TGCAGCGCCAGGACTAGCACAGATACGCAGTATTTT. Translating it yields CSARTSTDTQYF.

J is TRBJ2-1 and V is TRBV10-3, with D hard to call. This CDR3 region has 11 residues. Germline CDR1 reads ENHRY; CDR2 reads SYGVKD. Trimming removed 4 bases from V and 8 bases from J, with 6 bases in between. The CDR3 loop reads CAISARDEQFF. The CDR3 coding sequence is TGTGCCATCAGTGCCCGGGATGAGCAGTTCTTC.

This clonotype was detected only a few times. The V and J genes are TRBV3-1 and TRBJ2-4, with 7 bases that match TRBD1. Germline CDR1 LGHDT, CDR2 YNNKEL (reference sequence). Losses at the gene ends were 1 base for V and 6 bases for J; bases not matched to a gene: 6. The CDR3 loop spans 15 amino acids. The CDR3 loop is CASSQATGVGNIQYF. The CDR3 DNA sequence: TGTGCCAGCAGCCAAGCCACAGGGGTAGGAAACATTCAGTACTTC.

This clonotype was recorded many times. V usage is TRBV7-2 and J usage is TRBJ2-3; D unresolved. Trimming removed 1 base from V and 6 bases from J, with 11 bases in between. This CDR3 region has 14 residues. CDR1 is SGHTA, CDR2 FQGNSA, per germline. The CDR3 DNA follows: TGTGCCAGCAGCTTAGAGGGTTTAAGGGATACGCAGTATTTT. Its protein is CASSLEGLRDTQYF.

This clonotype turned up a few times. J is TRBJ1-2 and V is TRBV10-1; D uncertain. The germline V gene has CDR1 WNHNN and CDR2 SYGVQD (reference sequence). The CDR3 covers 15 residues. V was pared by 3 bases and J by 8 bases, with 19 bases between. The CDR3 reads CASSEGPGVSIGYTF. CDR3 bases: TGCGCCAGCAGTGAAGGGCCGGGAGTCTCTATAGGCTACACCTTC.

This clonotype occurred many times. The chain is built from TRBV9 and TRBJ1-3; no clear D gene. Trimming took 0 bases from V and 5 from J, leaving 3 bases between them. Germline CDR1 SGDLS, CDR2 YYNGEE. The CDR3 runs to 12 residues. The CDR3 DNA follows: TGTGCCAGCAGCGTAGTTAGAAACACCATATATTTT. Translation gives CASSVVRNTIYF.

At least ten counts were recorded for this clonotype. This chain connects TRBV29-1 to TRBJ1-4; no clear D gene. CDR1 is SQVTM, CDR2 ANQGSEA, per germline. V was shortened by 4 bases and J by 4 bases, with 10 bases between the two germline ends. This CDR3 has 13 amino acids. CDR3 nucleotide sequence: TGCAGCGTTGGGGGTGCTTATAATGAAAAACTGTTTTTT. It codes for CSVGGAYNEKLFF.

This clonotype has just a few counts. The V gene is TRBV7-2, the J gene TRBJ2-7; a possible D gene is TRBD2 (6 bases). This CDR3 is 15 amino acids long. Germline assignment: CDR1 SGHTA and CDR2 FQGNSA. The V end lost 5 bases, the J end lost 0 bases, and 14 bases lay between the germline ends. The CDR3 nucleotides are TGTGCCAGCAGCCCGCGGGACCTCAGCTCCTACGAGCAGTACTTC. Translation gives CASSPRDLSSYEQYF.

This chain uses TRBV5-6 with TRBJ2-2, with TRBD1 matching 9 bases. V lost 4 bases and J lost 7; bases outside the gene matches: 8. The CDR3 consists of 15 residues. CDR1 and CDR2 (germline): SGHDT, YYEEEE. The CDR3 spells CASSAGTGGFGELFF. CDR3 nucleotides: TGTGCCAGCAGCGCCGGCACAGGGGGCTTCGGGGAGCTGTTTTTT.

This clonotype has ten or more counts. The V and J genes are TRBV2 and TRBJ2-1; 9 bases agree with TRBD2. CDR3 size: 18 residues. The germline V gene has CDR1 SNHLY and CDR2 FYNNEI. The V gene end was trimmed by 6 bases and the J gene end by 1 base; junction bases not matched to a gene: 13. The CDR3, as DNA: TGTGCCAGCAGGGCCCTCATTATGACTAGCGGTTCCTACAATGAGCAGTTCTTC. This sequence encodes CASRALIMTSGSYNEQFF.